The TCR beta chain described here comes from a study of shared clonotypes between healthy human individuals. General study points: Investigators expected sequencing depth to affect clonotype sharing among donors.

Replicate PCRs for unsorted PBMC used about 0.3 ug DNA (approximately 30,000 T cell genomes). Method: immunoSEQ multiplex PCR; TCRdb's copy keeps in-frame clones and lacks some. This table holds 450,000 to 650,000 clones, roughly four fifths found once. Germline V lookup: CDR1 SGHVS, CDR2 FNYEAQ. The junction had 8 bases not matched to a gene; V was cut back by 1 base and J by 3 bases. This CDR3 is built from 17 residues. Healthy HIV-negative adults with no recent acute infections or vaccinations were recruited as donors. The donors, all of them Caucasian adults, lived in Nashville, Tennessee. Details on this clone: The antigen is not known.

J is TRBJ2-1 and V is TRBV7-6, with TRBD2 matching over 8 bases. The sample was PBMCs. This clonotype originated in a woman aged 40-49 years in good health. Some clones in this sample may be carry-over from other donors' samples. CDR3 protein: CASSLGVLAGDYNEQFF. CDR3 bases: TGTGCCAGCAGCTTAGGGGTTCTAGCGGGTGACTACAATGAGCAGTTCTTC.